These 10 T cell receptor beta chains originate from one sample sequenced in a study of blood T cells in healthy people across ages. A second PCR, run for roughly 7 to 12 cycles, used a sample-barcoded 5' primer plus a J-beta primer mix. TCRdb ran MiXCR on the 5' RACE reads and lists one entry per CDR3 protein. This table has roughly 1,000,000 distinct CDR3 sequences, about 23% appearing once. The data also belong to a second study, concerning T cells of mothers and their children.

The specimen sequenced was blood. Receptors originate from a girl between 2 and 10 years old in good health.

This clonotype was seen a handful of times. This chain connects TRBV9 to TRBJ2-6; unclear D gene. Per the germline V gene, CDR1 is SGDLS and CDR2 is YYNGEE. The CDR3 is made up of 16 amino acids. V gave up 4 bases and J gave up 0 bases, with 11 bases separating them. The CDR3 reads CASSPNPFSGANVLTF. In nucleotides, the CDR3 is TGTGCCAGCAGCCCCAATCCGTTCTCTGGGGCCAACGTCCTGACTTTC.

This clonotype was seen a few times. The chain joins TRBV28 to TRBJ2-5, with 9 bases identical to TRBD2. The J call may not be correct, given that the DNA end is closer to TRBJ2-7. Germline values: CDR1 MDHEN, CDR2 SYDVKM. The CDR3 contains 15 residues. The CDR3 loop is CASSTRLAVSYEQYF. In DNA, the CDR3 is TGTGCCAGCAGTACACGACTAGCGGTCTCCTACGAGCAGTACTTC.

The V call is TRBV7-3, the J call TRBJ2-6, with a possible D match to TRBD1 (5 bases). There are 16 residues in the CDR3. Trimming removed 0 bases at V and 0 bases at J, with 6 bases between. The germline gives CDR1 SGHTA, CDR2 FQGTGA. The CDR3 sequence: CASSLTGVSGANVLTF. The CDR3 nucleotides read TGTGCCAGCAGCTTAACAGGGGTCTCTGGGGCCAACGTCCTGACTTTC. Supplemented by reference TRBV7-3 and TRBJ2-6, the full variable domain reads GAGVSQTPSNKVTEKGKYVELRCDPISGHTALYWYRQSLGQGPEFLIYFQGTGAADDSGLPNDRFFAVRPEGSVSTLKIQRTERGDSAVYLCASSLTGVSGANVLTFGAGSRLTVL.

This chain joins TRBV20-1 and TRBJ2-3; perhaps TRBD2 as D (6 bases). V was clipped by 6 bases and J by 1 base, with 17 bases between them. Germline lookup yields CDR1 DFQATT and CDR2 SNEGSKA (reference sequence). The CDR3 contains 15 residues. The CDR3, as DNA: TGCAGTGCAGGGGCGGGGACCTTGCGCACAGATACGCAGTATTTT. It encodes CSAGAGTLRTDTQYF.

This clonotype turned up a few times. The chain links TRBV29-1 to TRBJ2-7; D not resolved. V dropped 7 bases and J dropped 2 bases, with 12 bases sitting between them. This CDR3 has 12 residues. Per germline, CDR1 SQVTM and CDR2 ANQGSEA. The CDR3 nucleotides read TGCAGCGGCTGGACCGCCCCCTACGAGCAGTACTTC. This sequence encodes CSGWTAPYEQYF.

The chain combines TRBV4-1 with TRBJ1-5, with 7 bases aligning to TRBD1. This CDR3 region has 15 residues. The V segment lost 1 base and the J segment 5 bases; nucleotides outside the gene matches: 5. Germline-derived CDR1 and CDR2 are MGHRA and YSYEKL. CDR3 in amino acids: CASSQGQGDDQPQHF. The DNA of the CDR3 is TGCGCCAGCAGCCAAGGACAGGGAGACGATCAGCCCCAGCATTTT.

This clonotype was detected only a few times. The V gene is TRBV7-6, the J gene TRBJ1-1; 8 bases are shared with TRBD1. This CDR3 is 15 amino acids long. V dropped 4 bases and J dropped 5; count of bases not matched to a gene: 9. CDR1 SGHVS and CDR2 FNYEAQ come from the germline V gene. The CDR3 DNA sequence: TGTGCCAGCAGCTCAACAACAGGGGGGGAAACTGAAGCTTTCTTT. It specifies CASSSTTGGETEAFF.

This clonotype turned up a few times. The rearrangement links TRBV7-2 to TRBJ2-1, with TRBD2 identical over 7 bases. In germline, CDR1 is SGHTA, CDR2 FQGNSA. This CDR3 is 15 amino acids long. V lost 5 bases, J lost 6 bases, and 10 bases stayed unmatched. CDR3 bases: TGTGCCAGCAGCCCACTAGCGCATGGGGGCAATGAGCAGTTCTTC. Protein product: CASSPLAHGGNEQFF.

The DNA for the CDR3 is TGTGCCAGCAGCTTATATCGGGGAGGGAGCGACGAGCAGTACTTC. Residues: CASSLYRGGSDEQYF. V and J are TRBV7-9 and TRBJ2-7; 7 positions match TRBD2. The V and J ends lost 2 bases and 5 bases, in that order; junction bases with no gene match: 9. Germline CDR1 is SEHNR and CDR2 is FQNEAQ (reference sequence). The CDR3 length is 15 residues. The full variable domain, in which reference TRBV7-9 and TRBJ2-7 provide the parts outside the CDR3, is DTGVSQNPRHKITKRGQNVTFRCDPISEHNRLYWYRQTLGQGPEFLTYFQNEAQLEKSRLLSDRFSAERPKGSFSTLEIQRTEQGDSAMYLCASSLYRGGSDEQYFGPGTRLTVT.

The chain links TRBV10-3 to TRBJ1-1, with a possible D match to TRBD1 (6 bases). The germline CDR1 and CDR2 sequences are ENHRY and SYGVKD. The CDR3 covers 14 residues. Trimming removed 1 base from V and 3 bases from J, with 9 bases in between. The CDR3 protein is CAISEWGADTEAFF. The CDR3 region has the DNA TGTGCCATCAGTGAGTGGGGGGCTGACACTGAAGCTTTCTTT.